These T cell receptor beta chains were read from a single sample in a study of T-cell memory formation after mild COVID-19. A single record per CDR3 protein comes from TCRdb applying MiXCR to the 5' RACE reads. The table lists some 440,000 distinct CDR3 sequences, around a quarter of them singletons. Sequencing was carried out using PBMCs or a T cell subset sorted from them (not recorded which). These receptors were taken from an adult woman who had mild COVID-19 (a few samples of this study predate the infection). Cell type and time point are not known. The conserved cysteine and the conserved F or W are not part of the CDR3 here.

v_gene: TRBV9
CDR3aa: ASSVGEGGLNTGELF

v_gene: TRBV9
CDR3aa: ASSTGGRTNTGELF

v_gene: TRBV6-1
CDR3aa: ASTGLGLAGSSSYNEQF

v_gene: TRBV9
CDR3aa: ASSDRERELREQY

v_gene: TRBV18
CDR3aa: ASSPPIRPRGEKLF

v_gene: TRBV5-1
CDR3aa: ASSPRWNGGGADEAF

v_gene: TRBV6-5
CDR3aa: ASSYSPGIGQPQH

v_gene: TRBV3-1
CDR3aa: ASNGAGGTDTQY

v_gene: TRBV5-1
CDR3aa: ASSWGSDINTGELF

v_gene: TRBV7-2
CDR3aa: ASSFGTNPY

v_gene: TRBV12-3/TRBV12-4
CDR3aa: ASSLIVVAGTGLYGYT

v_gene: TRBV29-1
CDR3aa: SVTEGGGDSPLH

v_gene: TRBV2
CDR3aa: ASSDIGSRIKNIQY

v_gene: TRBV9
CDR3aa: ASSAGVGPGYT

v_gene: TRBV7-2
CDR3aa: ASSQIRGQGSSGYT

v_gene: TRBV19
CDR3aa: ASRPGGSGETQY

v_gene: TRBV6-5
CDR3aa: ASRYGSGPDTQY

v_gene: TRBV7-2
CDR3aa: ASSPMASGSGNEQF

v_gene: TRBV9
CDR3aa: ASSVEGSGNIQY

v_gene: TRBV12-3/TRBV12-4
CDR3aa: ASSALGGGDQPQH

v_gene: TRBV7-8
CDR3aa: ASSLRLAGGSYEQY

v_gene: TRBV20-1
CDR3aa: SFSRGADEQY